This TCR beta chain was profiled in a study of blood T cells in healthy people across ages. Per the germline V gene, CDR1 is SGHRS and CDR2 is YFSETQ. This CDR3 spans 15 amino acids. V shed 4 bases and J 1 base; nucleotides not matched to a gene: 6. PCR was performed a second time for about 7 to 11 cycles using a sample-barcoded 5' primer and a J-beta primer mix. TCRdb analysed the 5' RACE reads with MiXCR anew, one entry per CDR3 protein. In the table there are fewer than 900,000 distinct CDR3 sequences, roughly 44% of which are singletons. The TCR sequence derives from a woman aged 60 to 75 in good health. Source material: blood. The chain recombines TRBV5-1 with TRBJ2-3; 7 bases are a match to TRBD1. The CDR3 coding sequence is TGCGCCAGCAGCCCTGGGACAGTCCGCACAGATACGCAGTATTTT. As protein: CASSPGTVRTDTQYF.